This section outlines one TCR beta chain sequence together with its context. In the naive CD8 group, cells lacked CD45RO and were positively selected for CCR7, so terminally differentiated effector memory CD45RA+ cells were left out. Every subset's genomic DNA went evenly onto several immunoSEQ plates. Repertoires were generated with immunoSEQ multiplex PCR, while TCRdb's copy carries only in-frame clones and drops some. The data contain under 1 million clones, 80% to 95% of them singletons. This entry is derived from a study of shared clonotypes between healthy human individuals. The CDR3 spans 14 residues. Trimming cost V 5 bases and J 3 bases, with 17 bases left between them. Germline loops: CDR1 GTSNPN, CDR2 SVGIG (reference sequence).

The receptor's source is a man aged 25 to 45 in good health. V is TRBV30 and J is TRBJ2-7; D gene unclear. The source material was naive CD8+ T cells sorted from blood. Here the CDR3 DNA reads TGTGCCTGGGGTGAGCTAAACAAATACTACGAGCAGTACTTC. It is translated as CAWGELNKYYEQYF.